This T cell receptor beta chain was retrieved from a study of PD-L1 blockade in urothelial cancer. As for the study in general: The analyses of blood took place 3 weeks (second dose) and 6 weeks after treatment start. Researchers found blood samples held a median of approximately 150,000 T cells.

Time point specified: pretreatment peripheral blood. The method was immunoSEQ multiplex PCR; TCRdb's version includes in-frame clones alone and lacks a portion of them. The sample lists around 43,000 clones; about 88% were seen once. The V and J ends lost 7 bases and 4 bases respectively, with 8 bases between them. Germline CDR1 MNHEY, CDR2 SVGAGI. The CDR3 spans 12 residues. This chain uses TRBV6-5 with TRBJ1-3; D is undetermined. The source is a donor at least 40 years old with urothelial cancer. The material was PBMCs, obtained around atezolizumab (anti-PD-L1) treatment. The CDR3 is CASISQGNTIYF. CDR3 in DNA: TGTGCCAGCATCTCCCAGGGAAACACCATATATTTT.